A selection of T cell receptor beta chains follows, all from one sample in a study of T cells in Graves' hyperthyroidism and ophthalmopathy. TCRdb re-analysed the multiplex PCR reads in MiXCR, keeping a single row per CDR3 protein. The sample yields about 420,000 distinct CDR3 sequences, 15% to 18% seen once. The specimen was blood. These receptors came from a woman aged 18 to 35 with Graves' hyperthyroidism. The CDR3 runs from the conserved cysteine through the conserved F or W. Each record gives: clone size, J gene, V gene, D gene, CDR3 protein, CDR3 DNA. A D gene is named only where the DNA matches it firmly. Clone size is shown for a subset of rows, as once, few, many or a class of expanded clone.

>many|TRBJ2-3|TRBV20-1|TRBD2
CSARPRVERGLGTDTQYF
TGCAGTGCTCGCCCCCGGGTGGAGCGGGGGTTAGGGACAGATACGCAGTATTTT
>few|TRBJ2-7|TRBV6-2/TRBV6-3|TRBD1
CASRSDRVSSYEQYF
TGTGCCAGCCGAAGTGACAGGGTAAGCTCCTACGAGCAGTACTTC
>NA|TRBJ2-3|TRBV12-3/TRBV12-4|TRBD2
CASRVGGLAGPTDTQYF
TGTGCCAGCAGAGTTGGTGGACTAGCGGGTCCCACAGATACGCAGTATTTT
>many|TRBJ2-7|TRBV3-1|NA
CASSQEGREQYF
TGTGCCAGCAGCCAAGAAGGGCGCGAGCAGTACTTC
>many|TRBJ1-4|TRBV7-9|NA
CASSLVGATNEKLFF
TGTGCCAGCAGCTTAGTCGGAGCAACTAATGAAAAACTGTTTTTT
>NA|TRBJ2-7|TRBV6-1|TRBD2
CASSPRSGGTPYEQYF
TGTGCCAGCAGTCCGAGGAGCGGGGGAACCCCCTACGAGCAGTACTTC
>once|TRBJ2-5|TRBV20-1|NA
CSGSGEETQYF
TGCAGTGGCTCGGGAGAAGAGACCCAGTACTTC
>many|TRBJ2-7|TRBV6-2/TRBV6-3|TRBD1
CASSETSGTGDYEQYF
TGTGCCAGCAGTGAAACCTCCGGGACAGGGGACTACGAGCAGTACTTC
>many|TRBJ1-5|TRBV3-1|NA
CASSQDSRGYQPQHF
TGTGCCAGCAGCCAAGATAGTAGGGGTTATCAGCCCCAGCATTTT
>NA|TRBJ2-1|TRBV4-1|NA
CASSPRVVHEQFF
TGCGCCAGCAGCCCGAGGGTTGTGCATGAGCAGTTCTTC
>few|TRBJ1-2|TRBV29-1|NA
CSVFRGGYGYTF
TGCAGCGTTTTCAGGGGAGGATATGGCTACACCTTC
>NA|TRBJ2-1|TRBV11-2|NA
CASSLYFPGNEQFF
TGTGCCAGCAGCTTATATTTCCCTGGGAATGAGCAGTTCTTC
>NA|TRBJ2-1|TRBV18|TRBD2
CASSPGLANNEQFF
TGTGCCAGCTCACCGGGACTAGCGAACAATGAGCAGTTCTTC
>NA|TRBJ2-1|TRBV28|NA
CASSFRPNNEQFF
TGTGCCAGCAGTTTCCGCCCAAACAATGAGCAGTTCTTC
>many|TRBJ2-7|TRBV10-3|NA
CAITSGRQSYEQYF
TGTGCCATCACTTCGGGCAGGCAGTCCTACGAGCAGTACTTC
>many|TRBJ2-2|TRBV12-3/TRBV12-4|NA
CASSLVGTNTGELFF
TGTGCCAGCAGTTTGGTAGGGACGAACACCGGGGAGCTGTTTTTT
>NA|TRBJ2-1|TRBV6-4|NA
CASSASVTDNEQFF
TGTGCCAGCAGTGCCTCGGTGACAGACAATGAGCAGTTCTTC
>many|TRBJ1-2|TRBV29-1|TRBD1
CSVGQGGHGYTF
TGCAGCGTTGGACAGGGGGGACATGGCTACACCTTC
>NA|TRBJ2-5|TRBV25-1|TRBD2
CASSAPTSGQETQYF
TGTGCCAGCAGTGCCCCGACTAGCGGCCAAGAGACCCAGTACTTC
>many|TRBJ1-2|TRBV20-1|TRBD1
CSALQGEGAGYTF
TGCAGTGCCTTACAGGGGGAAGGGGCTGGCTACACCTTC
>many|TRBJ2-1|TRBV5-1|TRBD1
CASIGTGSNEQFF
TGCGCCAGCATCGGGACAGGGAGCAATGAGCAGTTCTTC
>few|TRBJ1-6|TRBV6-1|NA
CASRTASGSYNSPLHF
TGTGCCAGCAGGACGGCGAGTGGCTCCTATAATTCACCCCTCCACTTT
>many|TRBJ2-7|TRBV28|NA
CASGVGYEQYF
TGTGCCAGCGGAGTCGGCTACGAGCAGTACTTC
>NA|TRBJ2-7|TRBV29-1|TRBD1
CSVEGVETGGTYEQYF
TGCAGCGTTGAAGGGGTGGAGACAGGGGGCACCTACGAGCAGTACTTC
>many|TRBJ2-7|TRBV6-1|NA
CASNGQGPYEQYF
TGTGCCAGCAACGGACAAGGCCCCTACGAGCAGTACTTC
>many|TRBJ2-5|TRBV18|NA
CASSPPIQRIGETQYF
TGTGCCAGCTCACCACCGATCCAACGTATCGGGGAGACCCAGTACTTC
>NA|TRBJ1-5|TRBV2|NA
CASSEEAANQPQHF
TGTGCCAGCAGTGAAGAAGCAGCAAATCAGCCCCAGCATTTT
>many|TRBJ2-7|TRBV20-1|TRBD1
CSAPPGQGNYEQYF
TGCAGTGCTCCTCCGGGACAGGGCAACTACGAGCAGTACTTC
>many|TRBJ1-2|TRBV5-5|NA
CASNPDGGGYGYTF
TGTGCCAGCAACCCGGATGGGGGCGGCTATGGCTACACCTTC